The rows below give T cell receptor beta chains drawn from one sample of a study of T cells in Graves' hyperthyroidism and ophthalmopathy. Using its own MiXCR run on the multiplex PCR reads, TCRdb lists one record per CDR3 protein. Of about 400,000 distinct CDR3 sequences listed, approximately 15% are singletons. Sequencing was performed on blood. Source of these receptors: a woman between 25 and 40 years old with Graves' ophthalmopathy. Each CDR3 is given with its conserved first and last residue. A D gene is named only where the DNA matches it firmly. Clone size is given for some rows only: seen once, a few or many times, or a class if the clone is expanded.

D	size	V	J	DNA	CDR3
TRBD1	many	TRBV7-2	TRBJ1-5	TGTGCCAGCAGCTTATGGACAGGTCCGGATCAGCCCCAGCATTTT	CASSLWTGPDQPQHF
-	many	TRBV6-1	TRBJ1-5	TGTGCCAGCCAACTCGGAGGAGACAATCAGCCCCAGCATTTT	CASQLGGDNQPQHF
-	many	TRBV10-3	TRBJ1-5	TGTGCCATCAGTGAGGGGGCGGACCTAGGTGGCAATCAGCCCCAGCATTTT	CAISEGADLGGNQPQHF
TRBD2	many	TRBV20-1	TRBJ2-5	TGCAGTGCTAGAGCCGGGACTAGCACTCGCCGAGAGACCCAGTACTTC	CSARAGTSTRRETQYF
-	many	TRBV30	TRBJ1-1	TGTGCCTGGAAGTATGGGGAGAGAACTGAAGCTTTCTTT	CAWKYGERTEAFF
-	-	TRBV5-6	TRBJ2-7	TGTGCCAGCAGCTTGTTCATTTGGACAGCTTCCTACGAGCAGTACTTC	CASSLFIWTASYEQYF
-	many	TRBV2	TRBJ1-2	TGTGCCAGCAGATTGTCTGGCTACACCTTC	CASRLSGYTF
-	many	TRBV30	TRBJ1-1	TGTGCCTGGAGTGTCCTAAGTGGGGCATTCGCCACTGAAGCTTTCTTT	CAWSVLSGAFATEAFF
-	few	TRBV7-2	TRBJ2-1	TGTGCCAGCAGCTCGACCAGGGCCGTGGGTAATGAGCAGTTCTTC	CASSSTRAVGNEQFF
TRBD1	many	TRBV20-1	TRBJ1-2	TGCAGTGCTAGTATGGGACAGGGGGCCGGTGGCTACACCTTC	CSASMGQGAGGYTF
-	few	TRBV11-2	TRBJ2-3	TGTGCCAGCAGCTTAGGGTCATCCGCCGGTGATACGCAGTATTTT	CASSLGSSAGDTQYF
-	many	TRBV18	TRBJ1-3	TGTGCCAGCTCAAAGACAGACGGAAACACCATATATTTT	CASSKTDGNTIYF
TRBD2	many	TRBV5-1	TRBJ2-1	TGCGCCAGCAGCTTGGTGATAGCGGGGAACAATGAGCAGTTCTTC	CASSLVIAGNNEQFF
-	many	TRBV28	TRBJ2-7	TGTGCCAGCAGTTTTAGAGGGCCTCTCTCCTACGAGCAGTACTTC	CASSFRGPLSYEQYF
-	few	TRBV7-9	TRBJ1-6	TGTGCCAGCAGCGAACAGGGCGTAAATTCACCCCTCCACTTT	CASSEQGVNSPLHF
-	few	TRBV7-9	TRBJ2-1	TGTGCCAGCAGTTCAACGACAGGCGATGAGCAGTTCTTC	CASSSTTGDEQFF
-	once	TRBV5-5	TRBJ2-5	TGTGCCAACAGCCCGAACCCGGGGGAGCAAGAGACCCAGTACTTC	CANSPNPGEQETQYF
TRBD2	-	TRBV29-1	TRBJ2-1	TGCAGCGCAGGGACTAGCGGGTACAATGAGCAGTTCTTC	CSAGTSGYNEQFF
-	few	TRBV20-1	TRBJ2-1	TGCAGTGCGAAGCTGTCCGGACTAACTATCAATGAGCAGTTCTTC	CSAKLSGLTINEQFF
-	many	TRBV4-1	TRBJ1-6	TGCGCCAGCAGCCTGGACAGCGCGAACTCAAATTCACCCCTCCACTTT	CASSLDSANSNSPLHF
-	few	TRBV7-3	TRBJ2-1	TGTGCCAGCAGCTTAACGAGGGATTTGTTCAATGAGCAGTTCTTC	CASSLTRDLFNEQFF
TRBD1	-	TRBV15	TRBJ2-3	TGTGCCACCAGCAGAGGGTACAGGGGCCTGGAACCCGGCACAGATACGCAGTATTTT	CATSRGYRGLEPGTDTQYF
-	many	TRBV11-3	TRBJ1-2	TGTGCCAGCAGCGACGCCGGGACATTGATTAACTATGGCTACACCTTC	CASSDAGTLINYGYTF
TRBD1	-	TRBV18	TRBJ2-2	TGTGCCAGCTCAGTGACAGGGGAAGGCAACGGTCACACCGGGGAGCTGTTTTTT	CASSVTGEGNGHTGELFF
-	-	TRBV2	TRBJ1-1	TGTGCCAGCAAGGGTAACGAAGCTTTCTTT	CASKGNEAFF
-	many	TRBV20-1	TRBJ1-5	TGCAGTGCTAGAGGGTCTACGGGCAGTAGCAATCAGCCCCAGCATTTT	CSARGSTGSSNQPQHF